Each of the 18 T cell receptor beta chains below was sequenced from the same sample in a study of shared T cell receptors in the human thymus. Sequencing used immunoSEQ multiplex PCR; TCRdb keeps in-frame clones, though not all of them. Of 55,000 to 75,000 clones in the sample, roughly 95% were seen once. The sample was thymocytes. The receptors were gathered from a human donor.

The chain has TRBV28 and TRBJ1-1; the match to TRBD1 covers 7 bases. Looked up from germline, CDR1 is MDHEN and CDR2 is SYDVKM. V gave up 4 bases and J gave up 4 bases; unmatched junction bases: 3. This CDR3 is 13 amino acids long. The CDR3 here is CASSYRDSTEAFF. CDR3 coding DNA: TGTGCCAGCAGTTACAGGGACAGCACTGAAGCTTTCTTT.

The gene calls are TRBV10-3 and TRBJ2-5; D is possibly TRBD1 (7 bases). This CDR3 region has 17 residues. CDR1 is ENHRY and CDR2 is SYGVKD in the germline V gene. V lost 3 bases and J 5 bases, leaving 22 bases between the germline ends. CDR3 DNA: TGTGCCATCAGTGAAGCACGGACAGGATTGGAGGGTGAGACCCAGTACTTC. Its translation is CAISEARTGLEGETQYF.

The rearrangement links TRBV7-9 to TRBJ1-1; D perhaps matches TRBD1 (6 bases). Between the trimmed V and J ends, which lost 5 bases and 3 bases, there was a span of 13 bases. This CDR3 spans 14 amino acids. From germline, CDR1 is SEHNR and CDR2 FQNEAQ (reference sequence). The CDR3 DNA follows: TGTGCCAGCAGCCCCTCTTCAGGGGACACTGAAGCTTTCTTT. Residues: CASSPSSGDTEAFF.

The V and J genes are TRBV7-9 and TRBJ1-2; unclear D gene. Germline CDR1 is SEHNR and CDR2 is FQNEAQ (reference sequence). The CDR3 is made up of 11 amino acids. The ends were cut back, 0 bases at V and 8 bases at J, with 4 bases in the middle. The chain's CDR3 is CASSLAKGYTF. The CDR3 nucleotides read TGTGCCAGCAGCTTAGCGAAGGGCTACACCTTC. Full variable domain (outside the CDR3, taken from reference TRBV7-9 and TRBJ1-2): DTGVSQNPRHKITKRGQNVTFRCDPISEHNRLYWYRQTLGQGPEFLTYFQNEAQLEKSRLLSDRFSAERPKGSFSTLEIQRTEQGDSAMYLCASSLAKGYTFGSGTRLTVV.

The table lists this clone with a count of one. J is TRBJ1-6 and V is TRBV4-1, with D possibly TRBD1 on 5 matching bases. The V and J ends lost 0 bases and 10 bases respectively, with 25 bases between them. The CDR3 sequence is 19 residues long. Germline V gene data show CDR1 as MGHRA and CDR2 as YSYEKL. The DNA of the CDR3 is TGCGCCAGCAGCCAAGAGAGGCGGGGAGGGACTTATGAATTCTCACCCCTCCACTTT. Protein: CASSQERRGGTYEFSPLHF.

The chain couples TRBV19 to TRBJ1-5, with D tentatively TRBD1 (5 bases). CDR1 and CDR2 (germline): LNHDA, SQIVND (reference sequence). The CDR3 loop spans 15 amino acids. Trimming shortened V by 4 bases and J by 4 bases, and 14 bases separated the two germline ends. Here the CDR3 DNA reads TGTGCCAGTAGTAGGAGGGGCCCTAGAAATCAGCCCCAGCATTTT. This sequence encodes CASSRRGPRNQPQHF.

The rearrangement uses TRBV27 and TRBJ1-6; D may be TRBD1 (5 bases). The CDR3 has 14 amino acids. Between the trimmed V and J ends, which lost 6 bases and 2 bases, there was a span of 8 bases. Germline V lookup: CDR1 MNHEY, CDR2 SMNVEV (reference sequence). The CDR3 loop reads CASRGGTYNSPLHF. CDR3 DNA: TGTGCCAGCAGGGGGGGGACCTATAATTCACCCCTCCACTTT.

As regards this clone: Other DNA sequences in this sample translate to the same CDR3. The chain links TRBV5-1 to TRBJ2-5; no clear D. Germline assignment: CDR1 SGHRS and CDR2 YFSETQ. The V end was cut by 3 bases, the J end by 5 bases, with 5 bases between. CDR3 length: 11 amino acids. The CDR3 DNA follows: TGCGCCAGCAGCTCCCAGGAGACCCAGTACTTC. It is translated as CASSSQETQYF.

The V and J genes are TRBV19 and TRBJ2-7, with D perhaps matching TRBD1 or TRBD2 (5 bases each). Germline CDR1 LNHDA, CDR2 SQIVND (reference sequence). There are 15 residues in the CDR3. Trimming took 5 bases from V and 3 from J, leaving 17 bases between them. The CDR3 nucleotides read TGTGCCAGTAGTCCGCCCGGGACCCCTAGCTACGAGCAGTACTTC. This encodes CASSPPGTPSYEQYF.

The chain has TRBV28 and TRBJ1-5, with D maybe TRBD1 (5 bases). CDR3 length: 18 amino acids. V shed 6 bases and J shed 7 bases, with 28 bases lying between them. Germline V gives CDR1 MDHEN, CDR2 SYDVKM. The chain's CDR3 is CASREGVDALAPGQPQHF. For the CDR3, the DNA is TGTGCCAGCAGAGAAGGGGTTGATGCCCTCGCTCCGGGGCAGCCCCAGCATTTT.

This chain links TRBV7-9 with TRBJ1-2; the match to TRBD1 covers 8 bases. This CDR3 is built from 11 residues. Germline CDR1 SEHNR, CDR2 FQNEAQ (reference sequence). Trimming took 8 bases from V and 4 from J; bases not matched to a gene: 0. This CDR3 reads CASGQGYGYTF. CDR3 sequence (DNA): TGTGCCAGCGGACAGGGCTATGGCTACACCTTC.

The chain employs TRBV18 and TRBJ2-4, with a tentative D call TRBD2 (5 bases). The CDR3 length is 20 residues. From germline, CDR1 is KGHSH and CDR2 LQKENI. Trimming stripped 0 bases from V and 1 base from J, with 22 bases between. CDR3 nucleotides: TGTGCCAGCTCACCACCAAGGAGCGGACCTACAACCGGGGCCAAAAACATTCAGTACTTC. It translates to CASSPPRSGPTTGAKNIQYF.

This chain links TRBV12-5 with TRBJ1-2; D is uncertain. The CDR3 has 18 amino acids. The germline gives CDR1 LGHNT, CDR2 FRNRAP. V gave up 3 bases and J gave up 6 bases, with 26 bases separating them. The CDR3 nucleotides are TGTGCTAGTGGTTTTTCAAGTTTTTGGCAGATAGTAACCGATGGCTACACCTTC. Translated, it gives CASGFSSFWQIVTDGYTF.

The V gene is TRBV6-1, the J gene TRBJ2-5; D may be TRBD1 or TRBD2 (5 bases each). CDR3 size: 12 residues. CDR1 is MNHNS, CDR2 SASEGT, per germline. Between the trimmed V and J ends, which lost 7 bases and 8 bases, there was a span of 14 bases. CDR3 amino acids: CASNGTGPTQYF. CDR3 nucleotide sequence: TGTGCCAGCAACGGAACGGGACCTACCCAGTACTTC.

J is TRBJ2-1 and V is TRBV11-2; no definite D call. Trimming shortened V by 0 bases and J by 6 bases, and 3 bases separated the two germline ends. The CDR3 loop spans 12 amino acids. The germline V gene has CDR1 SGHAT and CDR2 FQNNGV. The CDR3 is CASSLDGNEQFF. The CDR3 DNA follows: TGTGCCAGCAGCTTAGATGGCAATGAGCAGTTCTTC.

Here the CDR3 reads CASSLIGGRGDGYTF. CDR3 bases: TGCGCCAGCAGCTTGATCGGGGGGCGCGGAGATGGCTACACCTTC. The rearrangement uses TRBV5-1 and TRBJ1-2; TRBD1 might be the D (6 bases). Germline V gene data show CDR1 as SGHRS and CDR2 as YFSETQ. The CDR3 sequence is 15 residues long. V lost 1 base to trimming and J lost 6 bases, with 16 bases between them.

The chain recombines TRBV6-5 with TRBJ2-1; 11 bases are shared with TRBD1. This CDR3 is 15 amino acids long. The J segment lost 8 bases and the V segment lost 6 bases, leaving 9 bases of the junction unmatched. Germline CDR1 and CDR2: MNHEY and SVGAGI. For the CDR3, the DNA is TGTGCCAGCAGCCCGGACAGGGGGCAAGTAGATGAGCAGTTCTTC. Its translation is CASSPDRGQVDEQFF.

The chain combines TRBV11-2 with TRBJ1-2; D is possibly TRBD1 (5 bases). This CDR3 has 17 amino acids. Per the germline V gene, CDR1 is SGHAT and CDR2 is FQNNGV. V gave up 5 bases and J gave up 2 bases, with 21 bases separating them. The CDR3 bases are TGTGCCAGCAGCCCGCCAGGTGAAAGGGGCCCCAACTATGGCTACACCTTC. Its translation: CASSPPGERGPNYGYTF.